Here is one T cell receptor beta chain with its context. Sequenced by immunoSEQ multiplex PCR; TCRdb stores in-frame clones only, minus some. The sample consists of fewer than 650,000 clones, roughly nine tenths of them appearing once. The data derive from a study of blood T cell repertoires in COVID-19. Study summary: Samples representing acute and convalescent COVID-19 were sourced from the United States, Italy and Spain. Sources were T cells, B-cell-depleted T cells, or PBMCs; the material itself was cDNA or gDNA.

Germline assignment: CDR1 SGHVS and CDR2 FQNEAQ. Trimming removed 6 bases from V and 7 bases from J, with 6 bases in between. This CDR3 is 11 amino acids long. The TCR comes from a woman in her forties or fifties with COVID-19, enrolled during active disease. The gene calls are TRBV7-8 and TRBJ2-2; no clear D gene. Sequenced sample: peripheral blood. CDR3 sequence (DNA): TGTGCCAGCAGGGCGGACGGGGAGCTGTTTTTT. This sequence encodes CASRADGELFF.